This T cell receptor (beta chain) was recorded in a study of PD-1 blockade in mismatch repair-deficient tumors. Study in general: Patients had 12 mismatch repair-deficient cancer types, all previously treated and progressing.

Turning to this clone: No antigen is known for it.

Study-level points and caveats: After pembrolizumab, tumor-resident clones rose rapidly, then generally contracted before radiologic responses.

Profiling relied on immunoSEQ multiplex PCR, and the TCRdb table lists in-frame clones only, not all of them. The sample holds 85,000 to 130,000 clones, approximately 80% seen once. Mismatch repair deficiency was confirmed in all patients, by PCR or immunohistochemistry. Germline CDR1 SGDLS, CDR2 YYNGEE. The CDR3 has 16 amino acids. Trimming cost V 4 bases and J 4 bases; bases outside gene matches: 10. The material sequenced was peripheral blood, taken less than 37 weeks after starting pembrolizumab. This clonotype was obtained from an adult with mismatch repair-deficient cancer. This chain links TRBV9 with TRBJ2-1; 8 positions match TRBD2. CDR3 region: CASSRRSASGYNEQFF. DNA for the CDR3: TGTGCCAGCAGCCGTAGGTCGGCTAGCGGGTACAATGAGCAGTTCTTC. The full variable domain, its missing parts supplied by reference TRBV9 and TRBJ2-1, is DSGVTQTPKHLITATGQRVTLRCSPRSGDLSVYWYQQSLDQGLQFLIQYYNGEERAKGNILERFSAQQFPDLHSELNLSSLELGDSALYFCASSRRSASGYNEQFFGPGTRLTVL.